This T cell receptor (beta chain) was identified in a study of T-cell reconstitution after alpha-beta-depleted transplantation in children. The V gene end was trimmed by 6 bases and the J gene end by 8 bases; junction bases not matched to a gene: 14. The length of the CDR3 is 16 residues. In germline, CDR1 is DFQATT, CDR2 SNEGSKA (reference sequence). Molecular barcoding with unique molecular identifiers was used for the TCRbeta library. TCRdb recomputed calls from the PCR reads with MiXCR, one row per CDR3 protein. This table has about 690,000 distinct CDR3 sequences, 16% appearing once. The gene calls are TRBV20-1 and TRBJ2-1, with 12 bases lining up with TRBD1. This TCR came from a human donor who donated a stem cell graft to a child with acute myeloid leukemia. Sequences were derived from PBMCs from the stem cell graft donor, sampled from the stem cell graft. The CDR3 DNA reads as TGCAGTGCCCAAAATCTCGGGGACAGGGGGCCGGATGAGCAGTTCTTC. It specifies CSAQNLGDRGPDEQFF.